The present entry profiles one TCR beta chain with its context. Clones were sequenced by immunoSEQ multiplex PCR, and TCRdb holds only the in-frame ones, with some missing. Of approximately 70,000 clones in the sample, 70% to 90% are singletons; the top ten hold roughly 5%. The data derive from a study of T cell responses to AZD1222 COVID-19 vaccine. V was trimmed by 3 bases and J by 4 bases, leaving 4 bases between them. This CDR3 is 11 amino acids long. The germline CDR1 and CDR2 sequences are SQVTM and ANQGSEA. The chain employs TRBV29-1 and TRBJ2-1; D ambiguous. Here the sequenced sample was peripheral blood, taken 28 days after the second dose of the MenACWY control vaccine. This receptor was identified in an adult who received the MenACWY meningococcal vaccine as a control. The CDR3 loop reads CSVDLYNEQFF. The CDR3 DNA sequence: TGCAGCGTTGACCTTTACAATGAGCAGTTCTTC.